These 23 T cell receptor beta chains share one sample of origin, sequenced in a study of T cell responses to AZD1222 COVID-19 vaccine. Profiling relied on immunoSEQ multiplex PCR, and the TCRdb table lists in-frame clones only, not all of them. Of about 130,000 clones in the sample, about 86% were seen once. This material consisted of peripheral blood, taken on day 0 of AZD1222 vaccination. Every receptor here comes from an adult in good health.

This rearrangement joins TRBV2 to TRBJ1-6; D ambiguous. This CDR3 is built from 14 residues. CDR1 SNHLY and CDR2 FYNNEI come from the germline V gene. V was pared by 4 bases and J by 7 bases, with 11 bases between. The CDR3 DNA reads as TGTGCCAGCAGTGTGTCGGGGAGAAATTCACCCCTCCACTTT. Residues: CASSVSGRNSPLHF.

The chain recombines TRBV6-2 or TRBV6-3 with TRBJ2-1; 7 positions match TRBD2. With V trimmed by 6 bases and J by 7 bases, 9 bases remained unmatched. The CDR3 covers 14 residues. Germline V lookup: CDR1 MNHEY, CDR2 SVGEGT. This chain's CDR3 is CASSPWGTMNEQFF. For the CDR3, the DNA is TGTGCCAGCAGCCCTTGGGGGACTATGAATGAGCAGTTCTTC.

The CDR3: CASSYSGQGLDGYTF. The CDR3 DNA is TGTGCCAGCAGTTACTCCGGACAGGGCTTGGATGGCTACACCTTC. The V call is TRBV6-5, the J call TRBJ1-2; TRBD1 aligns across 8 bases. CDR1 is MNHEY, CDR2 SVGAGI, per germline. CDR3 length: 15 amino acids. J lost 6 bases, V lost 0 bases, and 6 bases had no gene match.

J is TRBJ2-7 and V is TRBV10-3, with TRBD1 matching over 7 bases. V was pared by 0 bases and J by 9 bases, with 11 bases of the junction left unmatched. CDR3 length equals 15 residues. The germline V gene encodes CDR1 ENHRY and CDR2 SYGVKD. CDR3 sequence: CAISESVTGSAGQYF. The CDR3 nucleotides read TGTGCCATCAGTGAGTCGGTGACAGGGTCGGCGGGGCAGTACTTC.

The chain is built from TRBV3-1 (or the pseudogene TRBV3-2) and TRBJ2-1; 9 bases align to TRBD2. The trim removed 1 base at V and 6 bases at J, leaving 13 bases unmatched. Looked up from germline, CDR1 is LGHDT and CDR2 is YNNKEL (reference sequence). This CDR3 spans 18 amino acids. CDR3 DNA sequence: TGTGCCAGCAGCCAAGTATTAGGTAGCGGGAGTTCGAGCAATGAGCAGTTCTTC. This gives the protein CASSQVLGSGSSSNEQFF.

The rearrangement links TRBV9 to TRBJ1-1, with 8 bases identical to TRBD1. With V trimmed by 3 bases and J by 0 bases, 4 bases remained unmatched. The CDR3 spans 15 residues. Per germline, CDR1 SGDLS and CDR2 YYNGEE. As DNA, the CDR3 is TGTGCCAGCAGCGGCCGGACAGGGTTGAACACTGAAGCTTTCTTT. It codes for CASSGRTGLNTEAFF. The full variable domain, rest sourced from reference TRBV9 and TRBJ1-1, is DSGVTQTPKHLITATGQRVTLRCSPRSGDLSVYWYQQSLDQGLQFLIQYYNGEERAKGNILERFSAQQFPDLHSELNLSSLELGDSALYFCASSGRTGLNTEAFFGQGTRLTVV.

The CDR3, as DNA: TGTGCCACCAGCAGAGATCAAGGGGCCAACTATGGCTACACCTTC. Translation: CATSRDQGANYGYTF. The rearrangement joins TRBV15 to TRBJ1-2; possible D gene TRBD1, 5 bases. Germline lookup yields CDR1 LNHNV and CDR2 YYDKDF (reference sequence). V lost 0 bases and J 2 bases, leaving 10 bases between the germline ends. The CDR3 has 15 amino acids.

The V and J genes are TRBV7-2 and TRBJ2-6, with TRBD1 as a possible D gene (6 bases). Germline loops: CDR1 SGHTA, CDR2 FQGNSA. This CDR3 has 16 residues. The V end lost 3 bases, the J end lost 0 bases, and 9 bases lay between the germline ends. The CDR3 region has the DNA TGTGCCAGCAGCTTGGGGGCATACTCTGGGGCCAACGTCCTGACTTTC. This gives the protein CASSLGAYSGANVLTF.

V and J are TRBV4-1 and TRBJ1-4; no clear D gene. The V end was cut by 0 bases, the J end by 8 bases, with 10 bases between. Germline V lookup: CDR1 MGHRA, CDR2 YSYEKL. The CDR3 is made up of 14 amino acids. CDR3 residues: CASSQELQREKLFF. In DNA, the CDR3 is TGCGCCAGCAGCCAAGAACTACAGCGGGAAAAACTGTTTTTT.

This sequence joins TRBV19 and TRBJ2-1; 7 bases agree with TRBD1. The CDR3 runs 16 residues. V was clipped by 8 bases and J by 0 bases; unmatched bases: 10. Per germline, CDR1 LNHDA and CDR2 SQIVND (reference sequence). The CDR3 reads CASHQVTGSSYNEQFF. For the CDR3, the DNA is TGTGCCAGTCATCAAGTGACAGGGAGCTCCTACAATGAGCAGTTCTTC. Drawing the rest from reference TRBV19 and TRBJ2-1, the complete variable domain is DGGITQSPKYLFRKEGQNVTLSCEQNLNHDAMYWYRQDPGQGLRLIYYSQIVNDFQKGDIAEGYSVSREKKESFPLTVTSAQKNPTAFYLCASHQVTGSSYNEQFFGPGTRLTVL.

The V call is TRBV24-1, the J call TRBJ2-7; TRBD1 matches at 7 bases. The V segment lost 0 bases and the J segment 4 bases; nucleotides outside the gene matches: 5. The V gene's germline CDR1 is KGHDR and CDR2 SFDVKD. The CDR3 runs 15 residues. The chain's CDR3 is CATSDLRGGMYEQYF. The DNA of the CDR3 is TGTGCCACCAGTGATTTGAGAGGGGGCATGTACGAGCAGTACTTC.

The chain links TRBV5-6 to TRBJ2-7, with no clear D. Trimming pared 1 base from V and 3 bases from J, leaving 2 bases between. Germline V gene sequence: CDR1 SGHDT, CDR2 YYEEEE. The CDR3 sequence is 11 residues long. CDR3: CASSLYYEQYF. For the CDR3, the DNA is TGTGCCAGCAGCTTGTACTACGAGCAGTACTTC.

The V and J genes are TRBV21-1 and TRBJ2-7; TRBD1, the table's D call, lacks a check against the DNA. TRBV21-1 is designated a pseudogene. The CDR3 runs 16 residues. CDR3 region: CASSKAKGVPSYEQYF. The CDR3 DNA sequence: TGTGCCAGCAGCAAAGCGAAAGGGGTGCCTTCCTACGAGCAGTACTTC.

The chain has TRBV7-9 and TRBJ1-6; D unclear. CDR1 SEHNR and CDR2 FQNEAQ come from the germline V gene (reference sequence). Between the trimmed V and J ends, which lost 2 bases and 7 bases, there was a span of 12 bases. This CDR3 has 15 amino acids. CDR3 DNA sequence: TGTGCCAGCAGCTTACTGTCCGGGTCCAATTCACCCCTCCACTTT. It is translated as CASSLLSGSNSPLHF. Full variable domain (remainder filled in from reference TRBV7-9 and TRBJ1-6): DTGVSQNPRHKITKRGQNVTFRCDPISEHNRLYWYRQTLGQGPEFLTYFQNEAQLEKSRLLSDRFSAERPKGSFSTLEIQRTEQGDSAMYLCASSLLSGSNSPLHFGNGTRLTVT.

In its sample, this clone was seen once. The genes are TRBV5-6 and TRBJ2-7; TRBD2 aligns across 12 bases. CDR3 size: 15 residues. Germline CDR1 reads SGHDT; CDR2 reads YYEEEE. V shed 6 bases, J shed 6 bases, and the junction held 10 bases outside the gene matches. CDR3 coding DNA: TGTGCCAGCAACATACTAGCGGGGGGTAGTCGCGAGCAGTACTTC. Translated: CASNILAGGSREQYF. The full variable domain, its missing parts supplied by reference TRBV5-6 and TRBJ2-7, is DAGVTQSPTHLIKTRGQQVTLRCSPKSGHDTVSWYQQALGQGPQFIFQYYEEEERQRGNFPDRFSGHQFPNYSSELNVNALLLGDSALYLCASNILAGGSREQYFGPGTRLTVT.

The rearrangement uses TRBV18 and TRBJ1-1, with D perhaps TRBD1 (5 bases). The CDR3 covers 13 residues. Germline V lookup: CDR1 KGHSH, CDR2 LQKENI. V shed 3 bases and J shed 5 bases, with 10 bases lying between them. Here the CDR3 reads CASSPGRGTEAFF. CDR3 in DNA: TGTGCCAGCTCACCGGGTCGGGGGACTGAAGCTTTCTTT.

The gene calls are TRBV7-2 and TRBJ1-1; TRBD1 is a possible D gene (6 bases). The germline CDR1 and CDR2 sequences are SGHTA and FQGNSA. Trimming shortened V by 7 bases and J by 5 bases, and 17 bases separated the two germline ends. This CDR3 is built from 14 residues. This CDR3 reads CASTERQVVTEAFF. DNA for the CDR3: TGTGCCAGCACCGAAAGACAGGTGGTTACTGAAGCTTTCTTT.

The chain links TRBV2 to TRBJ2-5; D may be TRBD1 (6 bases). Trimming took 8 bases from V and 1 from J, leaving 11 bases between them. Germline V gives CDR1 SNHLY, CDR2 FYNNEI. The CDR3 spans 13 residues. The CDR3 sequence is CASGGHVQETQYF. In DNA form, the CDR3 reads TGTGCCAGCGGGGGACACGTCCAAGAGACCCAGTACTTC.

This chain joins TRBV28 and TRBJ2-3; TRBD1 agrees at 7 bases. The germline CDR1 and CDR2 sequences are MDHEN and SYDVKM. The CDR3 loop spans 15 amino acids. V was pared by 5 bases and J by 0 bases, with 5 bases of the junction left unmatched. The CDR3 nucleotides are TGTGCCAGCAGTCCCGGGACAGCTAGCACAGATACGCAGTATTTT. Protein: CASSPGTASTDTQYF.

The chain combines TRBV10-3 with TRBJ1-1, with 10 nucleotides matching TRBD1. V trimming: 6 bases; J trimming: 4 bases; junction bases outside the gene matches: 5. Germline values: CDR1 ENHRY, CDR2 SYGVKD. CDR3 size: 14 residues. Written as DNA, the CDR3 is TGTGCCATCAGAGGACAGGGGGAGGGCACTGAAGCTTTCTTT. Translation: CAIRGQGEGTEAFF.

In its sample, this clone was seen once. V and J are TRBV18 and TRBJ1-1; D is uncertain. The CDR3 length is 13 residues. Germline lookup yields CDR1 KGHSH and CDR2 LQKENI. Deletions cut 6 bases from V and 5 bases from J, with 13 bases between. CDR3 in DNA: TGTGCCAGCTCTTTGGCCTCACCGACTGAAGCTTTCTTT. Its protein is CASSLASPTEAFF.

The chain links TRBV7-9 to TRBJ1-2; 9 bases agree with TRBD1. This CDR3 has 16 residues. V was clipped by 6 bases and J by 8 bases; unmatched bases: 16. Germline CDR1 reads SEHNR; CDR2 reads FQNEAQ (reference sequence). CDR3 bases: TGTGCCAGCAGTTCATCCGGACAGGGGACTAGTGGAGGCTACACCTTC. It is translated as CASSSSGQGTSGGYTF.

CDR3 nucleotide sequence: TGTGCCAGTAGTATTCTTGCTGGACAGGGATATGGCTACACCTTC. Amino acid sequence: CASSILAGQGYGYTF. The chain employs TRBV19 and TRBJ1-2; 8 nucleotides align to TRBD1. Per the germline V gene, CDR1 is LNHDA and CDR2 is SQIVND (reference sequence). After removal of 3 bases from V and 5 bases from J, the junction contained 8 bases not matched to a gene. The CDR3 contains 15 residues.